A single sample is the source of the 8 T cell receptor beta chains below, sequenced in a study of cytomegalovirus exposure and HLA in healthy donors. Use of 60 Vbeta and 13 Jbeta primers characterized the PCR. Sequencing used immunoSEQ multiplex PCR; TCRdb keeps in-frame clones, though not all of them. The sample includes approximately 210,000 clones, over 80% of them seen just once. Sequenced sample: PBMCs. The source is a woman between 45 and 60 years old in good health and CMV-seropositive.

The V call is TRBV6-5, the J call TRBJ1-2; the D gene is possibly TRBD1 (6 bases). Germline V gene data show CDR1 as MNHEY and CDR2 as SVGAGI. V lost 6 bases, J lost 2 bases, and 7 bases lay in between. The CDR3 covers 12 residues. CDR3 sequence: CASRQGNYGYTF. In nucleotides, the CDR3 is TGTGCCAGCAGGCAGGGGAACTATGGCTACACCTTC.

The CDR3 DNA is TGTGCCAGTAGTCCCAAGGGACAGTCCCTTCTTGGGGCGAACACTGAAGCTTTCTTT. Translation gives CASSPKGQSLLGANTEAFF. The genes are TRBV19 and TRBJ1-1; TRBD1 agrees at 7 bases. V lost 5 bases and J lost 1; bases outside the gene matches: 19. The CDR3 contains 19 residues. Germline V CDR1 and CDR2: LNHDA, SQIVND (reference sequence).

The V and J genes are TRBV5-4 and TRBJ1-1, with D perhaps matching TRBD1 (5 bases). Per germline, CDR1 SGHNT and CDR2 YYREEE (reference sequence). The CDR3 has 13 residues. V was trimmed by 2 bases and J by 6 bases, leaving 11 bases between them. The CDR3 coding sequence is TGTGCCAGCAGCTTTCAGGGTATCCCTGAAGCTTTCTTT. Amino acid sequence: CASSFQGIPEAFF.

This chain uses TRBV30 with TRBJ1-1, with 7 bases lining up with TRBD1. The CDR3 covers 12 residues. CDR1 and CDR2 from the germline V gene are GTSNPN and SVGIG (reference sequence). The J segment lost 4 bases and the V segment lost 4 bases, leaving 3 bases of the junction unmatched. The CDR3 sequence is CAWTQGGTEAFF. CDR3 DNA sequence: TGTGCCTGGACTCAGGGGGGCACTGAAGCTTTCTTT.

The genes are TRBV7-9 and TRBJ1-5; maybe TRBD1 (6 bases). CDR1 and CDR2 (germline): SEHNR, FQNEAQ (reference sequence). CDR3 length: 16 residues. V shed 1 base and J shed 0 bases, with 10 bases lying between them. The CDR3 here is CASSLGQEYSNQPQHF. In nucleotides, the CDR3 is TGTGCCAGCAGCTTAGGACAGGAGTATAGCAATCAGCCCCAGCATTTT.

The gene calls are TRBV20-1 and TRBJ2-5; D unresolved. V dropped 4 bases and J dropped 7 bases, with 10 bases sitting between them. There are 11 residues in the CDR3. The germline V gene encodes CDR1 DFQATT and CDR2 SNEGSKA (reference sequence). CDR3: CSATSPGTQYF. CDR3 sequence (DNA): TGCAGTGCTACCAGCCCGGGGACCCAGTACTTC.

This clone appeared a few times. The rearrangement uses TRBV6-1 and TRBJ1-1; a possible D gene is TRBD1 (5 bases). This CDR3 is 15 amino acids long. Trimming stripped 2 bases from V and 10 bases from J, with 20 bases between. Germline V gene data show CDR1 as MNHNS and CDR2 as SASEGT. The CDR3 is CASSETVRVIGRAFF. The CDR3 bases are TGTGCCAGCAGTGAAACTGTCAGGGTAATAGGTCGAGCTTTCTTT.

The chain uses TRBV19 and TRBJ2-6; 7 nucleotides match TRBD1. V dropped 5 bases and J dropped 2; count of bases not matched to a gene: 6. This CDR3 has 16 amino acids. Germline V gene data show CDR1 as LNHDA and CDR2 as SQIVND (reference sequence). The CDR3 sequence is CASSYRGNPGANVLTF. Written as DNA, the CDR3 is TGTGCCAGTAGTTACAGGGGTAACCCTGGGGCCAACGTCCTGACTTTC. Filled out from reference TRBV19 and TRBJ2-6, the complete variable domain reads DGGITQSPKYLFRKEGQNVTLSCEQNLNHDAMYWYRQDPGQGLRLIYYSQIVNDFQKGDIAEGYSVSREKKESFPLTVTSAQKNPTAFYLCASSYRGNPGANVLTFGAGSRLTVL.